Shown below are 16 T cell receptor beta chains from a single sample sequenced in a study of cytomegalovirus exposure and HLA in healthy donors. The PCR employed 60 Vbeta primers together with 13 Jbeta primers. Data came from immunoSEQ multiplex PCR; TCRdb stores just in-frame clones and leaves some out. Among approximately 150,000 clones listed, around 78% were seen once. Sequencing input: PBMCs. These receptors were obtained from a woman aged 18-29 years in good health and CMV-seropositive.

The chain couples TRBV28 to TRBJ1-6; no reliable D call. The CDR3 is made up of 16 amino acids. V lost 2 bases and J 0 bases, leaving 8 bases between the germline ends. Germline V gene data show CDR1 as MDHEN and CDR2 as SYDVKM. CDR3 loop: CASSLDSSSYNSPLHF. The CDR3 DNA sequence: TGTGCCAGCAGTTTAGACTCGAGCTCCTATAATTCACCCCTCCACTTT.

The CDR3, as DNA: TGTGCCTGGAGTGTACTTCGCGGAAAAGCTTTCTTT. Translated, it gives CAWSVLRGKAFF. The chain uses TRBV30 and TRBJ1-1; D gene uncertain. Trimming stripped 0 bases from V and 9 bases from J, with 11 bases between. The germline V gene has CDR1 GTSNPN and CDR2 SVGIG (reference sequence). The CDR3 consists of 12 residues.

This clone has just a few counts. The gene calls are TRBV5-1 and TRBJ1-1, with D possibly being TRBD1 (6 bases). V was shortened by 0 bases and J by 3 bases, with 12 bases between the two germline ends. The length of the CDR3 is 15 residues. Germline values: CDR1 SGHRS, CDR2 YFSETQ. CDR3 nucleotides: TGCGCCAGCAGCTTGGGGTCGAAGGGGGACACTGAAGCTTTCTTT. Its translation: CASSLGSKGDTEAFF. The whole variable domain, filled in from reference TRBV5-1 and TRBJ1-1, reads KAGVTQTPRYLIKTRGQQVTLSCSPISGHRSVSWYQQTPGQGLQFLFEYFSETQRNKGNFPGRFSGRQFSNSRSEMNVSTLELGDSALYLCASSLGSKGDTEAFFGQGTRLTVV.

Concerning this clone: This sample includes further DNA sequences coding for the same CDR3. The CDR3: CASSQGGGQETQYF. CDR3 sequence (DNA): TGCGCCAGCAGCCAAGGGGGGGGTCAAGAGACCCAGTACTTC. The chain links TRBV4-3 to TRBJ2-5, with 7 positions matching TRBD2. Germline CDR1 is LGHNA and CDR2 is YSLEER. V dropped 1 base and J dropped 2; count of bases not matched to a gene: 1. This CDR3 contains 14 residues.

V is TRBV9 and J is TRBJ1-6; 8 bases are shared with TRBD1. The CDR3 has 16 residues. From germline, CDR1 is SGDLS and CDR2 YYNGEE. Germline trimming cut 0 bases from V and 7 bases from J; bases unmatched to any gene: 6. The CDR3 is CASSVAPGGRNSPLHF. The CDR3 DNA follows: TGTGCCAGCAGCGTAGCTCCAGGGGGCAGGAATTCACCCCTCCACTTT.

The CDR3 is CATSRDRGGNGYTF. CDR3 DNA: TGTGCCACCAGCAGAGATAGGGGAGGGAATGGCTACACCTTC. The chain is built from TRBV15 and TRBJ1-2, with D possibly TRBD1 on 5 matching bases. V dropped 0 bases and J dropped 6 bases, with 11 bases sitting between them. Germline V gene data show CDR1 as LNHNV and CDR2 as YYDKDF (reference sequence). The CDR3 has 14 residues.

About this clone itself: An end of the junction does not agree with germline; a read error may underlie this. The chain links TRBV25-1 to TRBJ1-1; TRBD1 matches at 10 bases. The CDR3 is 14 amino acids. Looked up from germline, CDR1 is MGHDK and CDR2 is SYGVNS. The CDR3 here is CARSEAGQGSGAFF. CDR3 coding DNA: TGTGCCCGCAGTGAGGCGGGACAGGGGTCGGGAGCTTTCTTT.

Turning to this clone: Other DNA sequences in the sample encode the same CDR3. The chain couples TRBV18 to TRBJ1-6; 8 bases line up with TRBD1. CDR3 size: 14 residues. Germline V lookup: CDR1 KGHSH, CDR2 LQKENI. V gave up 5 bases and J gave up 9 bases; unmatched junction bases: 6. The CDR3 bases are TGTGCCAGCTCAGCTACAGGGGGGAGTTCACCCCTCCACTTT. It specifies CASSATGGSSPLHF.

The V gene is TRBV2, the J gene TRBJ1-1, with TRBD1 identical over 8 bases. The CDR3 spans 15 residues. J gave up 5 bases and V 1 base, and 6 bases lay outside the gene matches. Germline CDR1 reads SNHLY; CDR2 reads FYNNEI. The CDR3 sequence: CASSEGGTGGTEAFF. CDR3 nucleotides: TGTGCCAGCAGTGAAGGGGGAACAGGGGGAACTGAAGCTTTCTTT.

This chain connects TRBV7-2 to TRBJ2-2; D might be TRBD2 (5 bases). The CDR3 has 13 amino acids. Germline V gene lookup returns CDR1 SGHTA and CDR2 FQGNSA. V dropped 6 bases and J dropped 6 bases, with 11 bases sitting between them. DNA for the CDR3: TGTGCCAGCAGTTCCGTCGGGGCCGGGGAGCTGTTTTTT. Its protein product is CASSSVGAGELFF.

The V gene is TRBV19, the J gene TRBJ1-3; D is ambiguous. Trimming took 6 bases from V and 2 from J, leaving 8 bases between them. The length of the CDR3 is 13 residues. Germline CDR1 and CDR2: LNHDA and SQIVND (reference sequence). This CDR3 reads CASRVSAGNTIYF. The CDR3 coding sequence is TGTGCCAGTAGGGTTAGCGCTGGAAACACCATATATTTT.

The chain joins TRBV19 to TRBJ1-1, with D maybe TRBD1 (6 bases). Germline V gives CDR1 LNHDA, CDR2 SQIVND (reference sequence). V was shortened by 4 bases and J by 2 bases, with 11 bases between the two germline ends. CDR3 length: 14 amino acids. The CDR3 nucleotides read TGTGCCAGTAGTACCGAGGGGGTCAACACTGAAGCTTTCTTT. This encodes CASSTEGVNTEAFF.

The chain links TRBV11-2 to TRBJ1-3; D not certain. Trimming stripped 4 bases from V and 2 bases from J, with 12 bases between. The germline gives CDR1 SGHAT, CDR2 FQNNGV. CDR3 length equals 15 residues. This CDR3 is CASSWRLPTGNTIYF. CDR3 bases: TGTGCCAGCAGCTGGAGACTCCCGACTGGAAACACCATATATTTT.

This chain connects TRBV28 to TRBJ2-7; D may be TRBD1 (5 bases). The germline V gene has CDR1 MDHEN and CDR2 SYDVKM. The V end was cut by 1 base, the J end by 3 bases, with 13 bases between. This CDR3 region has 15 residues. The CDR3 is CASSLYRGNDYEQYF. Written as DNA, the CDR3 is TGTGCCAGCAGTTTATATAGGGGCAATGACTACGAGCAGTACTTC.

V gene TRBV23-1 combines with J gene TRBJ1-3, with TRBD1 identical over 8 bases. TRBV23-1 is an ORF; its function is uncertain. The ends lost 2 bases at V and 4 bases at J; junction bases unmatched: 7. The CDR3 has 16 residues. The CDR3 coding sequence is TGCGCCAGCAGTCAACCGGACAGGGAGAGGGGAAACACCATATATTTT. Translated: CASSQPDRERGNTIYF.

This sequence joins TRBV19 and TRBJ2-4; perhaps TRBD2 as D (6 bases). The ends were cut back, 7 bases at V and 3 bases at J, with 16 bases in the middle. Germline CDR1 and CDR2: LNHDA and SQIVND (reference sequence). The CDR3 loop spans 15 amino acids. The CDR3 sequence is CASKGLTLDKNIQYF. CDR3 bases: TGTGCCAGTAAGGGACTCACCCTTGACAAAAACATTCAGTACTTC.